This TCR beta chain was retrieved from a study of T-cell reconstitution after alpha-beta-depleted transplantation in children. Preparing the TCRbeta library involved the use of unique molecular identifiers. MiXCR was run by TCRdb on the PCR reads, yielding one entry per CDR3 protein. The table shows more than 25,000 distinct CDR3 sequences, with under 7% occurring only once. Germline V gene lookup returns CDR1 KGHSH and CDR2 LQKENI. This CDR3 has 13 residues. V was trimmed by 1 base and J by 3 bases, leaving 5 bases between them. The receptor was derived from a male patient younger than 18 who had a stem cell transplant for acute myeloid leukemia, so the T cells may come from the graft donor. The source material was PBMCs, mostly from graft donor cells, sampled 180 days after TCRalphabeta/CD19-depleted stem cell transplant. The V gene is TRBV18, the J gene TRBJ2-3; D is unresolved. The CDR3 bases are TGTGCCAGCTCACCACTTCATACAGATACGCAGTATTTT. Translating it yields CASSPLHTDTQYF.